This T cell receptor (beta chain) was obtained from a study of cytomegalovirus exposure and HLA in healthy donors. Concerning this clone: The antigen remains undetermined.

The PCR contained 60 Vbeta and 13 Jbeta primers. The assay was immunoSEQ multiplex PCR, and TCRdb's table has in-frame clones only and misses some. This table holds around 98,000 clones, roughly 76% found once. The length of the CDR3 is 16 residues. The V gene's germline CDR1 is ENHRY and CDR2 SYGVKD. Overall study findings and caveats: The productive fraction for most TCR beta V segments was about 87% or about 30% in an earlier analysis. Diagnosis of cytomegalovirus status made by the classifier reportedly showed high specificity and sensitivity.

This receptor was obtained from a man aged 50 or older in good health and CMV-seronegative. The rearrangement links TRBV10-3 to TRBJ2-5; 8 bases agree with TRBD2. The J call is doubtful: the DNA matches TRBJ2-7 better. Sequenced: PBMCs. Here the CDR3 DNA reads TGTGCCATCAGTGAGTCGAGTAGCGGGAACACCTACGAGCAGTACTTC. Its protein product is CAISESSSGNTYEQYF.